This T cell receptor beta chain was captured by sequencing in a study of blood T cell repertoires in COVID-19. Trimming shortened V by 10 bases and J by 1 base, and 12 bases separated the two germline ends. CDR1 is LNHDA and CDR2 is SQIVND in the germline V gene (reference sequence). CDR3 length equals 13 residues. The method was immunoSEQ multiplex PCR; TCRdb's version includes in-frame clones alone and lacks a portion of them. In the table there are about 370,000 clones, 80% to 90% of which are singletons. This TCR derives from a man aged 18-30 years who had recovered from COVID-19. The V gene is TRBV19, the J gene TRBJ2-3; D might be TRBD2 (6 bases). Sequencing was carried out using PBMCs or T cells enriched from blood (not recorded which). CDR3 residues: CAIADDGTDTQYF. The CDR3, as DNA: TGTGCCATAGCGGACGACGGCACAGATACGCAGTATTTT.